The 19 T cell receptor beta chains below come from one sample, sequenced in a study of response to subunit inactivated influenza vaccine (dated by TCRdb to 2017 to 2018). To prepare the library, RT-PCR was applied. TCRdb names Illumina HiSeq 2500 as the instrument used. TCRdb passed the public sequencing reads through fastp at Q25 and MiXCR, retaining productive beta sequences. Rows with one shared CDR3 protein collapse into an entry with the most common genes and DNA. For this sample there are roughly 460,000 distinct CDR3 sequences; around 9.9% appear just once. The ten most abundant clones make up approximately 12% of the sample. The meaning of the sample's time point label: 45 to 55 days after influenza vaccine administration. Source: PBMCs from blood, taken about 6 weeks after vaccination. The source of these receptors is a man aged 50 to 60 who received an inactivated influenza vaccine. Donor details come from another sample of the same person, matched by shared clones.

This clonotype has just a few counts. The chain couples TRBV25-1 to TRBJ2-5, with TRBD1 matching 10 bases. The CDR3 covers 16 residues. The junction had 10 bases not matched to a gene; V was cut back by 4 bases and J by 5 bases. From germline, CDR1 is MGHDK and CDR2 SYGVNS. The CDR3 DNA sequence: TGTGCCAGCAGTGGAGTCGGGACAGGGGTAAGGGAGACCCAGTACTTC. This translates into CASSGVGTGVRETQYF.

The V and J genes are TRBV20-1 and TRBJ2-7; D is perhaps TRBD2 (7 bases). The germline CDR1 and CDR2 sequences are DFQATT and SNEGSKA (reference sequence). V shed 0 bases and J shed 6 bases, with 15 bases lying between them. There are 14 residues in the CDR3. CDR3 in DNA: TGCAGTGCTAGAGATGAAGTGGGGGGGCTCGAGCAGTACTTC. It encodes CSARDEVGGLEQYF.

V is TRBV5-5 and J is TRBJ1-4; D call uncertain. The V gene lost 2 bases and the J gene lost 4 bases, with 12 bases spanning the gap. CDR1 and CDR2 from the germline V gene are SGHKS and YYEKEE (reference sequence). CDR3 size: 15 residues. The CDR3 sequence is CASSFSSDRNEKLFF. In DNA form, the CDR3 reads TGTGCCAGCAGCTTCTCGAGTGATCGTAATGAAAAACTGTTTTTT.

This clonotype has just a few counts. V and J are TRBV5-6 and TRBJ2-1, with 12 bases identical to TRBD1. Germline-derived CDR1 and CDR2 are SGHDT and YYEEEE. V trimming: 4 bases; J trimming: 10 bases; junction bases outside the gene matches: 12. The CDR3 is 16 amino acids. CDR3: CASSRGLRDRGPEQFF. The CDR3 DNA is TGTGCCAGCAGCAGAGGACTACGGGACAGGGGGCCCGAGCAGTTCTTC. Combining the CDR3 with reference TRBV5-6 and TRBJ2-1 gives the whole variable domain DAGVTQSPTHLIKTRGQQVTLRCSPKSGHDTVSWYQQALGQGPQFIFQYYEEEERQRGNFPDRFSGHQFPNYSSELNVNALLLGDSALYLCASSRGLRDRGPEQFFGPGTRLTVL.

This clonotype was seen a few times. The genes are TRBV29-1 and TRBJ2-3, with 9 bases identical to TRBD1. This CDR3 contains 15 residues. Unmatched junction bases numbered 8, after V lost 4 bases and J lost 3 bases. CDR1 is SQVTM and CDR2 is ANQGSEA in the germline V gene. The DNA of the CDR3 is TGCAGCGTTGCCCTGACAGGGGGGCGGACAGATACGCAGTATTTT. It encodes CSVALTGGRTDTQYF.

This clonotype was counted only a few times. This chain links TRBV10-2 with TRBJ2-3; 7 nucleotides match TRBD1. With V trimmed by 3 bases and J by 4 bases, 7 bases remained unmatched. The CDR3 runs to 15 residues. Germline CDR1 is WSHSY and CDR2 is SAAADI. The CDR3 DNA sequence: TGCGCCAGCAGTGATAGCACAGGGGTTCCAGATACGCAGTATTTT. This codes for CASSDSTGVPDTQYF.

In its sample, this clonotype was seen many times. The rearrangement joins TRBV15 to TRBJ2-7; D might be TRBD1 (5 bases). This CDR3 is 14 amino acids long. Germline loops: CDR1 LNHNV, CDR2 YYDKDF (reference sequence). V dropped 1 base and J dropped 3 bases, with 10 bases sitting between them. CDR3 DNA sequence: TGTGCCACCAGCAGAGTAGGACAAGTCTACGAGCAGTACTTC. Translation gives CATSRVGQVYEQYF. Drawing the rest from reference TRBV15 and TRBJ2-7, the complete variable domain is DAMVIQNPRYQVTQFGKPVTLSCSQTLNHNVMYWYQQKSSQAPKLLFHYYDKDFNNEADTPDNFQSRRPNTSFCFLDIRSPGLGDTAMYLCATSRVGQVYEQYFGPGTRLTVT.

This clonotype showed up many times. The chain links TRBV7-8 to TRBJ2-7; TRBD2 agrees at 11 bases. This CDR3 has 16 amino acids. Germline V CDR1 and CDR2: SGHVS, FQNEAQ. The J segment lost 3 bases and the V segment lost 5 bases, leaving 9 bases of the junction unmatched. CDR3 region: CASSPRLAGNHYEQYF. The DNA of the CDR3 is TGTGCCAGCAGCCCGCGACTAGCGGGGAACCACTACGAGCAGTACTTC.

The chain uses TRBV28 and TRBJ1-3; TRBD1 matches 7 bases. Looked up from germline, CDR1 is MDHEN and CDR2 is SYDVKM. After removal of 7 bases from V and 0 bases from J, the junction contained 9 bases not matched to a gene. The CDR3 is made up of 16 amino acids. CDR3 sequence: CASNRPWDSSGNTIYF. The CDR3 DNA reads as TGTGCCAGCAATAGACCTTGGGACAGCTCTGGAAACACCATATATTTT.

The rearrangement links TRBV4-2 to TRBJ1-1, with D possibly being TRBD1 (5 bases). The V end was cut by 0 bases, the J end by 0 bases, with 11 bases between. Germline assignment: CDR1 LGHNA and CDR2 YNFKEQ. CDR3 length: 16 amino acids. This CDR3 reads CASSQEAAGMNTEAFF. CDR3 nucleotides: TGTGCCAGCAGCCAAGAGGCTGCAGGGATGAACACTGAAGCTTTCTTT.

There are many counts of this clonotype. The chain carries TRBV29-1 and TRBJ2-3; D call uncertain. V was pared by 7 bases and J by 4 bases, with 12 bases between. The CDR3 runs to 12 residues. Germline-derived CDR1 and CDR2 are SQVTM and ANQGSEA. CDR3 DNA: TGCAGCGGTCTAGTTGATTCAGATACGCAGTATTTT. The encoded protein is CSGLVDSDTQYF.

This clonotype has ten or more counts. The chain links TRBV24-1 to TRBJ2-2, with a weak D call TRBD1 (6 bases). Trimming stripped 7 bases from V and 4 bases from J, with 12 bases between. CDR1 is KGHDR and CDR2 is SFDVKD in the germline V gene. This CDR3 region has 14 residues. The CDR3 loop reads CATRTGSATGELFF. The CDR3 coding sequence is TGTGCCACCAGAACAGGGTCTGCCACCGGGGAGCTGTTTTTT.

The rearrangement uses TRBV11-2 and TRBJ2-5, with D possibly being TRBD1 (5 bases). This CDR3 is built from 18 residues. In germline, CDR1 is SGHAT, CDR2 FQNNGV. The ends were cut back, 1 base at V and 1 base at J, with 19 bases in the middle. In DNA, the CDR3 is TGTGCCAGCAGCTTAGTACGGATCGAGCAGGGATTCCAAGAGACCCAGTACTTC. Translated: CASSLVRIEQGFQETQYF.

V gene TRBV20-1 combines with J gene TRBJ2-3; perhaps TRBD1 as D (6 bases). Trimming shortened V by 0 bases and J by 2 bases, and 9 bases separated the two germline ends. Per germline, CDR1 DFQATT and CDR2 SNEGSKA (reference sequence). CDR3 length: 14 amino acids. CDR3 DNA: TGCAGTGCTAGAGATGTGGGGGCCACAGATACGCAGTATTTT. Its protein product is CSARDVGATDTQYF.

The chain uses TRBV6-1 and TRBJ2-5, with D unclear. Germline V lookup: CDR1 MNHNS, CDR2 SASEGT. Trimming cost V 5 bases and J 4 bases, with 17 bases left between them. The CDR3 consists of 15 residues. The CDR3, as DNA: TGTGCCAGCAGTCCCTCTCTCGGTATCGGAGAGACCCAGTACTTC. Its protein is CASSPSLGIGETQYF.

Only a few counts were recorded for this clonotype. The chain joins TRBV4-2 to TRBJ1-1; D is unclear. With 0 bases removed from V and 7 bases from J, the gap between germline ends came to 12 bases. Germline V gene lookup returns CDR1 LGHNA and CDR2 YNFKEQ. CDR3 length: 14 amino acids. CDR3 DNA sequence: TGTGCCAGCAGCCAAGATATGATAGGCAGTGAAGCTTTCTTT. Translation: CASSQDMIGSEAFF.

This clonotype has more than one count but fewer than ten. This rearrangement joins TRBV10-2 to TRBJ1-2, with D maybe TRBD1 (5 bases). V lost 3 bases, J lost 4 bases, and 12 bases lay in between. CDR3 length equals 14 residues. Germline CDR1 is WSHSY and CDR2 is SAAADI. For the CDR3, the DNA is TGCGCCAGCAGTGAAATTTGGGGCAGCTATGGCTACACCTTC. Its translation is CASSEIWGSYGYTF.

This sequence joins TRBV20-1 and TRBJ2-7, with 8 bases lining up with TRBD2. Trimming cost V 3 bases and J 3 bases; bases outside gene matches: 4. Germline CDR1 reads DFQATT; CDR2 reads SNEGSKA (reference sequence). The CDR3 has 13 residues. Here the CDR3 DNA reads TGCAGTGCTAGTGGACTAGCAGACTACGAGCAGTACTTC. Translated, it gives CSASGLADYEQYF.

In its sample, this clonotype was seen many times. The V and J genes are TRBV6-2 or TRBV6-3 and TRBJ2-7, with 7 positions matching TRBD1. There are 13 residues in the CDR3. Germline loops: CDR1 MNHEY, CDR2 SVGEGT. V lost 7 bases, J lost 4 bases, and 7 bases stayed unmatched. The CDR3 reads CASTGDRGYEQYF. For the CDR3, the DNA is TGTGCCAGCACCGGGGACAGAGGGTACGAGCAGTACTTC.